This T cell receptor beta chain was profiled in a study of metastatic and nonmetastatic thyroid tumors (dated by TCRdb to the early 2020s). About the study as a whole: Repertoires were compared across peripheral blood and tumor or nodule tissue samples from malignant and benign thyroid patients.

Library preparation employed PCR. Sequenced on an Illumina HiSeq 4000. High-throughput sequencing was used to profile the TCR beta-chain CDR3 region of every patient. The authors' pipeline ran thus. The researchers built a classifier to tell apart papillary thyroid cancer patients with distant metastasis, based on CDR3 differences among clinicopathological groups. To measure repertoire diversity the researchers used the Shannon index, while the Morisita-Horn index served to gauge how similar the tumor and blood repertoires were. TCRdb reprocessing: public reads trimmed at Q25 with fastp, clones called with MiXCR, in-frame beta chains kept. The V and J calls, along with clone size, are taken from TCRdb and not from the paper's own processing. The sample data list tens of thousands of clones, and 25% to 35% of these were observed just once. The top ten hold roughly 31% of the sample. This clone is deemed medium-sized (0.01 to 0.1%). Its target antigen remains unknown. There are no base qualities to consult, and no much larger clone falls within one base.

Sequences SNHLY (CDR1) and FYNNEI (CDR2) are obtained from the germline V gene. The CDR3 holds 13 amino acids from the cysteine to the phenylalanine. Only the CDR3 part of the read is kept: 39 bases, read in frame from the first base. V sheds 3 bases and J sheds 4 bases, leaving 10 bases between their ends. No treatment had been received by any patient before thyroid surgery. Patient clinical samples collected from about 2011 to 2018 were retrospectively analysed using T-cell receptor beta sequencing. On the study overall, not on this receptor specifically: In both blood and tumor samples, TCR beta diversity was reported to be significantly higher in malignant tumors than in benign nodules.

The chain is made from TRBV2 and TRBJ2-7; the D segment cannot be called with confidence. This receptor was obtained from a female donor with papillary thyroid cancer or a benign thyroid nodule (not recorded which). Some clones in this sample may be carry-over from other donors' samples. The sample taken for sequencing was blood. The DNA sequence is as follows: TGTGCCAGCAGTGATGGGCAGATTTACGAGCAGTACTTC. Its translation is CASSDGQIYEQYF.